These T cell receptor beta chains were read from a single sample in a study of shared clonotypes between healthy human individuals. The protocol was immunoSEQ multiplex PCR, while the TCRdb copy is restricted to in-frame clones and leaves out a portion. The table lists about 2 million clones, 85% to 95% of them singletons. Sequenced material: naive CD4+ T cells sorted from blood. The receptors derive from a man aged 18 to 29 in good health. The CDR3 runs from the conserved cysteine through the conserved F or W. The D gene is left open where the match is weak. Some rows mark clone size as missing; the rest say once, few, many or name a class of expanded clone.

v_gene	abundance	d_gene	j_gene	CDR3nt	CDR3aa
TRBV5-1	NA	NA	TRBJ1-1	TGCGCCAGCAGCTTGGACGGGCGGACGAACACTGAAGCTTTCTTT	CASSLDGRTNTEAFF
TRBV18	NA	NA	TRBJ1-3	TGTGCCAGCTCCGACCAGGGAAACTCTGGAAACACCATATATTTT	CASSDQGNSGNTIYF
TRBV4-1	NA	NA	TRBJ1-4	TGCGCCAGCAGTCTAGGCCCTAGCGAAAAACTGTTTTTT	CASSLGPSEKLFF
TRBV2	NA	NA	TRBJ1-5	TGTGCCAGCAGTGGGGTAAATAGCAATCAGCCCCAGCATTTT	CASSGVNSNQPQHF
TRBV6-1	NA	NA	TRBJ1-5	TGTGCCAGCAGTGTCACAGGGTTGGGGAATCAGCCCCAGCATTTT	CASSVTGLGNQPQHF
TRBV7-2	once	TRBD2	TRBJ2-2	TGTGCCAGCAGTTTAGCGGGAGCCCAACCCGGGGAGCTGTTTTTT	CASSLAGAQPGELFF
TRBV18	once	NA	TRBJ2-5	TGTGCCAGCTCACCGACTAGTAGAGAGACCCAGTACTTC	CASSPTSRETQYF
TRBV6-8	NA	NA	TRBJ1-6	TGTGCCAGCAAAACCCCTACAGGGCAGAGTCATTCACCCCTCCACTTT	CASKTPTGQSHSPLHF
TRBV19	NA	TRBD1	TRBJ1-5	TGTGCCAGTAATTCAGGGGGTCTGGGACAGCCCCAGCATTTT	CASNSGGLGQPQHF
TRBV6-5	NA	TRBD2	TRBJ2-1	TGTGCCAGCAGTCTGACTAGCGGGGACTACAATGAGCAGTTCTTC	CASSLTSGDYNEQFF
TRBV6-1	NA	TRBD1	TRBJ1-6	TGTGCCAGCAGATACGTACAGGGGGGGAATTCACCCCTCCACTTT	CASRYVQGGNSPLHF
TRBV6-5	NA	NA	TRBJ1-1	TGTGCCAGCTTCCGGGGGAAGAACACTGAAGCTTTCTTT	CASFRGKNTEAFF
TRBV6-5	NA	NA	TRBJ2-7	TGTGCCAGCAGTCAAGGGGAGAACTACGAGCAGTACTTC	CASSQGENYEQYF
TRBV5-1	NA	NA	TRBJ2-5	TGCGCCAGCAGCCCAGGACAGCAAGAGACCCAGTACTTC	CASSPGQQETQYF
TRBV4-1	NA	NA	TRBJ1-5	TGCGCCAGCAGCCCGTATGCAAGCAATCAGCCCCAGCATTTT	CASSPYASNQPQHF
TRBV6-5	NA	TRBD2	TRBJ2-7	TGTGCCAGCAGTTACTCGGCCCCTAGCGGATATTACGAGCAGTACTTC	CASSYSAPSGYYEQYF
TRBV7-9	few	TRBD2	TRBJ2-2	TGTGCCAGCAGCTTTACTAGCGGGAACACCGGGGAGCTGTTTTTT	CASSFTSGNTGELFF
TRBV2	NA	NA	TRBJ1-2	TGTGCCAGCAGTGTTATGGCGACTAACTATGGCTACACCTTC	CASSVMATNYGYTF
TRBV7-9	NA	TRBD1	TRBJ2-7	TGTGCCAGCAGCTTGGGGACAGGCGATCCCTACGAGCAGTACTTC	CASSLGTGDPYEQYF
TRBV28	NA	NA	TRBJ2-3	TGTGCCAGCAGTTTTGAGCAGCTTAGAAATACGCAGTATTTT	CASSFEQLRNTQYF
TRBV11-2	NA	NA	TRBJ2-1	TGTGCCAGCAGCTTATCCCCAGGAGTGGGGTGGGATGAGCAGTTCTTC	CASSLSPGVGWDEQFF
TRBV28	NA	NA	TRBJ2-5	TGTGCCAGACCCGGGACTTATAAAAAAAGAGACCAAGAGACCCAGTACTTC	CARPGTYKKRDQETQYF
TRBV10-3	NA	NA	TRBJ2-1	TGTGCCATCAGTGAGTGGGGAGGGGGCAAAAATGAGCAGTTCTTC	CAISEWGGGKNEQFF
TRBV10-3	NA	NA	TRBJ2-3	TGTGCCATCAGTGAATCTACGGCCAGCACAGATACGCAGTATTTT	CAISESTASTDTQYF
TRBV4-2	NA	TRBD2	TRBJ2-5	TGTGCCAGCAGCCAAGAAACATGGTTGGGACTAGCGGGGGGAGAGACCCAGTACTTC	CASSQETWLGLAGGETQYF
TRBV6-4	once	NA	TRBJ2-7	TGTGCCAGCAGTGACTCGAGAGGGGACGAGCAGTACTTC	CASSDSRGDEQYF
TRBV6-6	NA	NA	TRBJ1-3	TGTGCCAGCAGTTACGACAGCCTGGGGAACACCATATATTTT	CASSYDSLGNTIYF
TRBV29-1	NA	TRBD2	TRBJ2-3	TGCAGCGTGTCGACTAGCGGTACAGATACGCAGTATTTT	CSVSTSGTDTQYF
TRBV27	NA	NA	TRBJ2-2	TGTGCCAGCAGTTCTGGGACTGTGAACACCGGGGAGCTGTTTTTT	CASSSGTVNTGELFF
TRBV6-6	NA	TRBD1	TRBJ2-7	TGTGCCAGCAGTTACCAGCCGGGGACAGGGCAACACGAGCAGTACTTC	CASSYQPGTGQHEQYF
TRBV5-1	NA	TRBD1	TRBJ2-3	TGCGCCAGCAGCTTGACAGGGGACGGTTACACAGATACGCAGTATTTT	CASSLTGDGYTDTQYF
TRBV5-1	NA	TRBD1	TRBJ2-7	TGCGCCAGCAACCGGGACAGCTCCTACGAGCAGTACTTC	CASNRDSSYEQYF
TRBV2	NA	NA	TRBJ2-7	TGTGCCAGCAGTACAGACCAGGTATCCTACGAGCAGTACTTC	CASSTDQVSYEQYF
TRBV20-1	NA	TRBD2	TRBJ2-7	TGCAGTGGCACTAGCGACCACGAGCAGTACTTC	CSGTSDHEQYF
TRBV18	NA	TRBD1	TRBJ2-7	TGTGCCAGCTCCGGGACAGGGAGCTCCTACGAGCAGTACTTC	CASSGTGSSYEQYF
TRBV7-2	NA	NA	TRBJ2-5	TGTGCCAGCAGCTTCCGGGTACAAGAGACCCAGTACTTC	CASSFRVQETQYF
TRBV5-1	NA	NA	TRBJ1-2	TGCGCCAGCAGCCCGACAGAGTCCTATGGCTACACCTTC	CASSPTESYGYTF
TRBV28	NA	NA	TRBJ1-2	TGTGCCAGCAGTCTAACTCCCTGGGAGGGCGGCTACACCTTC	CASSLTPWEGGYTF
TRBV7-2	NA	TRBD2	TRBJ2-5	TGTGCCAGCAGCCCGGGACTAGCCTACCGGGAGACCCAGTACTTC	CASSPGLAYRETQYF
TRBV28	NA	NA	TRBJ2-7	TGTGCCAGCAGTTTAAGGATTAACGAGCAGTACTTC	CASSLRINEQYF
TRBV19	NA	NA	TRBJ2-6	TGTGCCAGTAGTAGCCCCGGGGAGGCTGGGGCCAACGTCCTGACTTTC	CASSSPGEAGANVLTF
TRBV6-1	NA	NA	TRBJ1-2	TGTGCCAGCAGTCAGGGGAGGACCGGCTATGGCTACACCTTC	CASSQGRTGYGYTF
TRBV28	NA	NA	TRBJ1-6	TGTGCCAGCTCATGGTATAATTCACCCCTCCACTTT	CASSWYNSPLHF
TRBV5-1	NA	NA	TRBJ2-7	TGCGCCAGCAGCTTGGCCACAGGACCAAGCTCCTACGAGCAGTACTTC	CASSLATGPSSYEQYF
TRBV19	NA	TRBD1	TRBJ2-5	TGTGCCAGTAGTGACCAGGGGGAAGAGACCCAGTACTTC	CASSDQGEETQYF
TRBV18	NA	NA	TRBJ2-2	TGTGCCAGCTCACTATTCGGTACCGGGGAGCTGTTTTTT	CASSLFGTGELFF
TRBV5-1	NA	NA	TRBJ1-1	TGCGCCAGCAGCTTAGGAGGTACGGTGAACACTGAAGCTTTCTTT	CASSLGGTVNTEAFF
TRBV30	NA	NA	TRBJ1-5	TGTGCCTGGAGTGTACCGCTCGGCGGATCGTTAAATCAGCCCCAGCATTTT	CAWSVPLGGSLNQPQHF
TRBV29-1	NA	NA	TRBJ2-7	TGCAGCGCCGAGGACTTGAATACCTACGAGCAGTACTTC	CSAEDLNTYEQYF
TRBV7-9	NA	NA	TRBJ2-2	TGTGCCAGCAGCTTCCTGGGAGTCACCGGGGAGCTGTTTTTT	CASSFLGVTGELFF
TRBV30	NA	TRBD1	TRBJ2-2	TGTGCCTGCCCAGGGGGCATGACCGGGGAGCTGTTTTTT	CACPGGMTGELFF
TRBV10-3	NA	NA	TRBJ1-1	TGTGCCATCAGCTTTGACAGCATGAACACTGAAGCTTTCTTT	CAISFDSMNTEAFF
TRBV7-9	NA	TRBD1	TRBJ2-7	TGTGCCAGCAGCCAGACAGGGGCGAGCTACGAGCAGTACTTC	CASSQTGASYEQYF
TRBV4-1	NA	NA	TRBJ2-2	TGCGCCAGCAGCCAAGCCATCGGCACTTACACCGGGGAGCTGTTTTTT	CASSQAIGTYTGELFF
TRBV30	NA	NA	TRBJ2-7	TGTGCCTGGAGCCCTTCAGGGACCGTGATAACCGAGCAGTACTTC	CAWSPSGTVITEQYF
TRBV27	NA	TRBD1	TRBJ2-7	TGTGCCAGCAGTTCACCTGACAGGGCCTACGAGCAGTACTTC	CASSSPDRAYEQYF
TRBV6-1	NA	NA	TRBJ2-5	TGTGCCAGCAGAACCGGGACCCCATTCGGGGCCCAGTACTTC	CASRTGTPFGAQYF
TRBV5-4	few	NA	TRBJ2-1	TGTGCCAGCAGCTTGAGCAGGTCTCTTAGCAAGGAGCAGTTCTTC	CASSLSRSLSKEQFF
TRBV6-5	NA	NA	TRBJ1-1	TGTGCCAGCATCTCGAGGGGAACTGAAGCTTTCTTT	CASISRGTEAFF